This T cell receptor (beta chain) stems from a study of blood T cell repertoires in COVID-19. Method: immunoSEQ multiplex PCR; TCRdb's copy keeps in-frame clones and lacks some. The top ten hold around 10% of the sample, which has over 250,000 clones, roughly 87% seen once. The recovered donors of Cohort 3 showed two negative PCRs, clearance, or symptom resolution. The source is a woman under 30 who had recovered from COVID-19. The source material was PBMCs or T cells enriched from blood (not recorded which).

The CDR3 protein is CASSLEGASGNTIYF. CDR3 DNA sequence: TGTGCCAGCAGCTTGGAGGGGGCTTCTGGAAACACCATATATTTT. The chain uses TRBV5-5 and TRBJ1-3; TRBD1 aligns across 7 bases. From germline, CDR1 is SGHKS and CDR2 YYEKEE (reference sequence). The J segment lost 1 base and the V segment lost 0 bases, leaving 1 base of the junction unmatched. The CDR3 sequence is 15 residues long.